The clone carrying this TCR beta chain was observed once. Its matching antigen is unknown. CDR3 length: 16 residues. V was pared by 0 bases and J by 2 bases, with 14 bases between. Germline V CDR1 and CDR2: MGHRA, YSYEKL. These data come from a study of Ad26.COV2.S vaccination and SARS-CoV-2 variants. Overall study results and limits: Researchers reported similar non-spike TCR breadth in vaccine and placebo recipients.

Profiling relied on immunoSEQ multiplex PCR, and the TCRdb table lists in-frame clones only, not all of them. The profile shows about 680,000 clones, approximately 88% of them singletons. Treatment here: about 20 received Ad26.COV2.S at low or high dose, single or two shots; 5 received placebo; per-sample allocation not given. After the first vaccine or placebo injection, samples were drawn on day 63. Sequenced here: peripheral blood, sampled in a trial of Ad26.COV2.S vaccine versus placebo. The clonotype was recovered from a person between 18 and 65 years old who received the Ad26.COV2.S COVID-19 vaccine or a placebo. The chain is built from TRBV4-1 and TRBJ2-7, with D possibly TRBD2 on 6 matching bases. CDR3 sequence: CASSQDRGGTPYEQYF. The CDR3 nucleotides read TGCGCCAGCAGCCAAGATCGAGGCGGGACCCCCTACGAGCAGTACTTC.